A selection of T cell receptor beta chains follows, all from one sample in a study of CD8 T cells in Susac syndrome. One entry per CDR3 protein, called by TCRdb with MiXCR from the immunoSEQ multiplex PCR reads. The sample carries under 200,000 distinct CDR3 sequences, about 96% recorded once. Sequencing was carried out using CD4+ T cells from PBMCs. These receptors were collected from a human donor with Susac syndrome. Each CDR3 is given without its conserved first and last residue. A clone size is listed for some rows: how often the clone was seen (once, few, many), or a class if it is expanded.

j_gene,abundance,v_gene,CDR3aa
TRBJ1-1,.,TRBV29-1,SVGGQGWMNTEAF
TRBJ2-3,.,TRBV11-1,ASTTSGVGDTQY
TRBJ2-7,once,TRBV30,AWRKPAEQY
TRBJ2-2,.,TRBV12-3/TRBV12-4,ASSTDFTGELF
TRBJ1-2,.,TRBV27,ASSLTGTNYGYT
TRBJ1-1,.,TRBV6-2/TRBV6-3,ASSYSWAGKNTEAF
TRBJ2-2,.,TRBV9,ASSWQTTGELF
TRBJ2-3,.,TRBV11-2,ASSSSNTDTQY
TRBJ2-7,.,TRBV5-1,ASSLEVAASYEQY
TRBJ2-3,.,TRBV29-1,SAVAGPAVDTQY
TRBJ2-7,.,TRBV3-1,ASSQGLDRGYEQY
TRBJ1-6,.,TRBV28,ASSSGTGNSPLH
TRBJ2-2,few,TRBV28,ASSATGSNTGELF
TRBJ1-1,.,TRBV20-1,SARAPIYTEAF
TRBJ1-3,.,TRBV6-1,ASRQTTHSSVNTIY
TRBJ2-7,.,TRBV12-3/TRBV12-4,ASSLAGTSVSGEQY